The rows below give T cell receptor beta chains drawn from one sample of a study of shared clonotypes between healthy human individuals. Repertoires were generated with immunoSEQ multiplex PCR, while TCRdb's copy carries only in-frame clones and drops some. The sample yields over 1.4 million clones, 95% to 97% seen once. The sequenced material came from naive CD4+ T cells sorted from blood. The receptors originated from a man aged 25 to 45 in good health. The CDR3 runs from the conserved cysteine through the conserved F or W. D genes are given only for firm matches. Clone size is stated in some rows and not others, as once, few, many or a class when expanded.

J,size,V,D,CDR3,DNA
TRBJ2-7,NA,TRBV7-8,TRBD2,CASSPREGSGEQYF,TGTGCCAGCAGCCCGCGGGAGGGGAGTGGCGAGCAGTACTTC
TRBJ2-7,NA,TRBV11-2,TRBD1,CASSLTGTGNEQYF,TGTGCCAGCAGCTTAACCGGGACAGGGAACGAGCAGTACTTC
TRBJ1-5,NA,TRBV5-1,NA,CASSPGAAANQPQHF,TGCGCCAGCAGCCCGGGGGCGGCAGCTAATCAGCCCCAGCATTTT
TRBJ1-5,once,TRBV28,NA,CASRRGGNQPQHF,TGTGCCAGCAGAAGGGGAGGGAATCAGCCCCAGCATTTT
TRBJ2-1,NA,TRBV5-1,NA,CASSLDLNRNPFF,TGCGCCAGCAGCTTGGACCTTAACAGGAATCCGTTCTTC
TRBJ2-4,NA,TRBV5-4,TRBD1,CASSTGQGQKNIQYF,TGTGCCAGCAGCACGGGACAGGGTCAAAAAAACATTCAGTACTTC
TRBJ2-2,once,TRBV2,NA,CASRSIISGELFF,TGTGCCAGCAGATCCATAATATCCGGGGAGCTGTTTTTT
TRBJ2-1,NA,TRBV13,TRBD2,CASSSSGTSVWEQFF,TGTGCCAGCAGCTCCTCCGGGACTAGCGTTTGGGAGCAGTTCTTC
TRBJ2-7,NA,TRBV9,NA,CASSPPGRLSYEQYF,TGTGCCAGCAGCCCACCGGGGAGGTTGTCCTACGAGCAGTACTTC
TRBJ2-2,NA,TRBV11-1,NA,CASSLGSITGELFF,TGTGCCAGCAGCCTAGGGTCGATCACCGGGGAGCTGTTTTTT